The clone carrying this T cell receptor beta chain came up a few times. What it binds is not known. This entry comes from a study of T-cell memory formation after mild COVID-19. Germline loops: CDR1 LGHNA, CDR2 YNFKEQ. V gave up 4 bases and J gave up 4 bases, with 14 bases separating them. CDR3 length equals 15 residues. TCRdb used MiXCR to reprocess the 5' RACE reads, holding one entry per CDR3 protein. The repertoire holds 35,000 to 50,000 distinct CDR3 sequences, with about a tenth as singletons. General study points: Largely, contracting CD4+ clones fell within CM and EM, and contracting CD8+ clones within EMRA.

The gene calls are TRBV4-2 and TRBJ2-1; D is unclear. This receptor was obtained from an adult woman who had mild COVID-19 (a few samples of this study predate the infection). Cell type and time point are not known. The sequencing sample was made of PBMCs or a T cell subset sorted from them (not recorded which). The CDR3 loop is CASSPSATSYNEQFF. CDR3 sequence (DNA): TGTGCCAGCAGCCCTTCGGCTACCTCATACAATGAGCAGTTCTTC.